Presented here are 20 T cell receptor beta chains from one specimen sequenced in a study of T cell responses to AZD1222 COVID-19 vaccine. The data were produced by immunoSEQ multiplex PCR, yet TCRdb's version contains in-frame clones alone and is incomplete. The sample consists of about 84,000 clones, roughly 86% of them appearing once. Sequenced material: peripheral blood, taken 28 days after the second AZD1222 dose. The receptors shown here come from an adult who received the AZD1222 COVID-19 vaccine.

V is TRBV6-6 and J is TRBJ1-4, with 9 bases matching TRBD1. The germline CDR1 and CDR2 sequences are MNHNY and SVGAGI (reference sequence). CDR3 length: 16 residues. With V trimmed by 6 bases and J by 8 bases, 13 bases remained unmatched. CDR3 loop: CASSQLSGQGWEKLFF. CDR3 nucleotides: TGTGCCAGCAGCCAACTCTCGGGACAGGGTTGGGAAAAACTGTTTTTT.

V gene TRBV6-4 combines with J gene TRBJ1-2, with D tentatively TRBD1 (5 bases). V lost 2 bases to trimming and J lost 8 bases, with 15 bases between them. This CDR3 comprises 14 residues. Germline V gene sequence: CDR1 MRHNA, CDR2 SNTAGT. The CDR3: CASSDPGTLGGYTF. In DNA form, the CDR3 reads TGTGCCAGCAGTGACCCCGGGACTTTGGGAGGCTACACCTTC.

The chain uses TRBV2 and TRBJ1-1; D ambiguous. Germline assignment: CDR1 SNHLY and CDR2 FYNNEI. The V gene lost 2 bases and the J gene lost 6 bases, with 13 bases spanning the gap. This CDR3 is built from 14 residues. The CDR3 is CASSELGWGAEAFF. The CDR3 DNA reads TGTGCCAGCAGTGAATTAGGATGGGGAGCTGAAGCTTTCTTT.

The V and J genes are TRBV27 and TRBJ1-2; 8 bases fit TRBD1. Germline CDR1 reads MNHEY; CDR2 reads SMNVEV (reference sequence). The V gene end was trimmed by 8 bases and the J gene end by 14 bases; junction bases not matched to a gene: 16. The CDR3 totals 13 residues. The CDR3 reads CASGAWGGQGWTF. CDR3 in DNA: TGTGCCAGCGGGGCCTGGGGAGGACAGGGCTGGACCTTC.

The gene calls are TRBV5-4 and TRBJ2-2; 8 bases align to TRBD2. The CDR3 is made up of 16 amino acids. Trimming cost V 3 bases and J 1 base; bases outside gene matches: 5. From germline, CDR1 is SGHNT and CDR2 YYREEE (reference sequence). The CDR3 region is CASSSKAGENTGELFF. The DNA for the CDR3 is TGTGCCAGCAGCTCGAAAGCGGGGGAGAACACCGGGGAGCTGTTTTTT.

The CDR3 DNA sequence: TGTGCCAGCAGCGTATCGGACAGGCGAAGCTACGAGCAGTACTTC. It codes for CASSVSDRRSYEQYF. The chain employs TRBV28 and TRBJ2-7; 7 nucleotides line up with TRBD1. Germline CDR1 is MDHEN and CDR2 is SYDVKM. V shed 6 bases, J shed 3 bases, and the junction held 11 bases outside the gene matches. This CDR3 comprises 15 residues.

This clone was detected once. This rearrangement joins TRBV5-5 to TRBJ2-5; 12 bases are a match to TRBD2. The ends lost 0 bases at V and 10 bases at J; junction bases unmatched: 13. Germline V gene sequence: CDR1 SGHKS, CDR2 YYEKEE (reference sequence). The CDR3 has 17 amino acids. The CDR3 sequence: CASSLESSGGASRGQYF. CDR3 in DNA: TGTGCCAGCAGCTTGGAGTCTAGCGGGGGGGCCTCGAGGGGCCAGTACTTC.

V gene TRBV5-1 combines with J gene TRBJ1-6; TRBD1 is a possible D gene (5 bases). Between the trimmed V and J ends, which lost 5 bases and 7 bases, there was a span of 13 bases. This CDR3 has 14 amino acids. In germline, CDR1 is SGHRS, CDR2 YFSETQ. This chain's CDR3 is CASSRQGGNSPLHF. In nucleotides, the CDR3 is TGCGCCAGCAGTCGTCAGGGAGGCAATTCACCCCTCCACTTT.

V is TRBV7-9 and J is TRBJ2-7, with 13 bases lining up with TRBD2. Germline CDR1 and CDR2: SEHNR and FQNEAQ (reference sequence). This CDR3 spans 15 amino acids. J was trimmed by 5 bases and V by 0 bases; bases with no gene match: 1. The CDR3 coding sequence is TGTGCCAGCAGCTTAGCGGGACTAGCGGGGAACGAGCAGTACTTC. Protein product: CASSLAGLAGNEQYF. Drawing the rest from reference TRBV7-9 and TRBJ2-7, the complete variable domain is DTGVSQNPRHKITKRGQNVTFRCDPISEHNRLYWYRQTLGQGPEFLTYFQNEAQLEKSRLLSDRFSAERPKGSFSTLEIQRTEQGDSAMYLCASSLAGLAGNEQYFGPGTRLTVT.

This sequence joins TRBV5-6 and TRBJ2-4; D may be TRBD1 or TRBD2 (7 bases each). The V gene's germline CDR1 is SGHDT and CDR2 YYEEEE. The V end was cut by 3 bases, the J end by 9 bases, with 16 bases between. This CDR3 has 14 amino acids. This chain's CDR3 is CASSSGQRGGIQYF. CDR3 sequence (DNA): TGTGCCAGCAGCTCGGGACAGAGGGGGGGCATTCAGTACTTC.

The chain links TRBV5-1 to TRBJ2-7, with a tentative D call TRBD1 (6 bases). This CDR3 is built from 13 residues. Germline lookup yields CDR1 SGHRS and CDR2 YFSETQ. Trimming took 5 bases from V and 3 from J, leaving 12 bases between them. CDR3 sequence reads: CASRAGEGYEQYF. The CDR3 region has the DNA TGCGCCAGCAGGGCAGGGGAAGGCTACGAGCAGTACTTC. Full variable domain (remainder filled in from reference TRBV5-1 and TRBJ2-7): KAGVTQTPRYLIKTRGQQVTLSCSPISGHRSVSWYQQTPGQGLQFLFEYFSETQRNKGNFPGRFSGRQFSNSRSEMNVSTLELGDSALYLCASRAGEGYEQYFGPGTRLTVT.

The V and J genes are TRBV6-6 and TRBJ2-2; 10 bases are a match to TRBD2. This CDR3 contains 16 residues. The ends lost 0 bases at V and 6 bases at J; junction bases unmatched: 4. Germline-derived CDR1 and CDR2 are MNHNY and SVGAGI (reference sequence). The CDR3 protein is CASSYSRLAGAGELFF. For the CDR3, the DNA is TGTGCCAGCAGTTACTCAAGGCTAGCGGGGGCCGGGGAGCTGTTTTTT.

The chain couples TRBV5-1 to TRBJ2-2; D gene uncertain. CDR3 length: 16 amino acids. CDR1 and CDR2 from the germline V gene are SGHRS and YFSETQ. V was pared by 2 bases and J by 3 bases, with 14 bases between. The chain's CDR3 is CASSLPTSKYTGELFF. The CDR3 region has the DNA TGCGCCAGCAGCTTACCGACCTCGAAGTACACCGGGGAGCTGTTTTTT.

This chain links TRBV6-6 with TRBJ1-6, with 7 bases that match TRBD1. CDR1 is MNHNY, CDR2 SVGAGI, per germline (reference sequence). CDR3 length equals 14 residues. Trimming took 6 bases from V and 10 from J; bases not matched to a gene: 9. DNA of the CDR3: TGTGCCAGCAGCCCCCAGGGGGGCGGATCACCCCTCCACTTT. Translated, it gives CASSPQGGGSPLHF.

The chain joins TRBV5-1 to TRBJ2-3; D might be TRBD1 or TRBD2, each matching 5 bases. V was shortened by 3 bases and J by 5 bases, with 19 bases between the two germline ends. The CDR3 is 16 residues long. Germline V gene sequence: CDR1 SGHRS, CDR2 YFSETQ. The CDR3: CASSSSPGRLVDTQYF. The CDR3 region has the DNA TGCGCCAGCAGCTCCTCCCCGGGACGCTTGGTAGATACGCAGTATTTT.

This clone occurred once. This chain connects TRBV4-3 to TRBJ2-1, with 7 nucleotides matching TRBD2. Germline values: CDR1 LGHNA, CDR2 YSLEER. The V gene end was trimmed by 1 base and the J gene end by 8 bases; junction bases not matched to a gene: 11. This CDR3 region has 16 residues. CDR3 DNA: TGCGCCAGCAGCCAAGCCGGGAGGAGCGGTAACCATGAGCAGTTCTTC. Its translation: CASSQAGRSGNHEQFF.

CDR3 protein: CASSWGAGENTEAFF. CDR3 sequence (DNA): TGCGCCAGCAGTTGGGGAGCCGGGGAGAACACTGAAGCTTTCTTT. This chain uses TRBV4-1 with TRBJ1-1, with D uncertain. The V and J ends lost 6 bases and 1 base respectively, with 15 bases between them. This CDR3 has 15 residues. The germline gives CDR1 MGHRA, CDR2 YSYEKL.

The chain has TRBV28 and TRBJ2-5, with a possible D match to TRBD2 (5 bases). CDR3 size: 16 residues. From germline, CDR1 is MDHEN and CDR2 SYDVKM. V lost 2 bases to trimming and J lost 8 bases, with 21 bases between them. The CDR3: CASSLTGSLPLRTQYF. DNA for the CDR3: TGTGCCAGCAGTTTAACGGGGAGTCTACCTTTGCGTACCCAGTACTTC. Drawing the rest from reference TRBV28 and TRBJ2-5, the complete variable domain is DVKVTQSSRYLVKRTGEKVFLECVQDMDHENMFWYRQDPGLGLRLIYFSYDVKMKEKGDIPEGYSVSREKKERFSLILESASTNQTSMYLCASSLTGSLPLRTQYFGPGTRLLVL.

This sequence joins TRBV20-1 and TRBJ1-2; D gene ambiguous. V shed 6 bases and J shed 4 bases, with 6 bases lying between them. The germline CDR1 and CDR2 sequences are DFQATT and SNEGSKA (reference sequence). This CDR3 contains 10 residues. The CDR3 sequence: CSAPFYGYTF. The CDR3 DNA follows: TGCAGTGCACCCTTCTATGGCTACACCTTC.

V and J are TRBV19 and TRBJ1-2; a weak D match, TRBD1 (5 bases). CDR3 length: 14 amino acids. Germline loops: CDR1 LNHDA, CDR2 SQIVND (reference sequence). Between the trimmed V and J ends, which lost 10 bases and 3 bases, there was a span of 18 bases. For the CDR3, the DNA is TGTGCCACCCAGGACGGCGCGGGGGACTATGGCTACACCTTC. Translated, it gives CATQDGAGDYGYTF.